The TCR beta chain described here comes from a study of blood T cell repertoires in COVID-19 (dated by TCRdb to 2020 to 2021). At the level of the whole study: Collaborator samples came from the United States, Italy and Spain and covered acute and convalescent phases of COVID-19. The prospective study material was composed of cDNA or gDNA derived from T cells, B-cell-depleted T cells, or PBMCs. Deeply sampled blood TCRbeta repertoires from subjects exposed to, actively infected with, or recovered from COVID-19 were included in the dataset. The repertoires were made available in a free public database intended to serve as a resource for research on the immune response to SARS-CoV-2. The samples were drawn from the first 160 participants of the ongoing ImmuneRACE study and from 950 to 1,500 subjects provided by 6 global collaborators. Nearly every sample came with metadata listing a de-identified subject ID, COVID-19 status, age in years and sex. Where available, HLA class I and class II types were obtained from metadata supplied by the sample provider rather than from assay-based typing.

The germline V gene encodes CDR1 SGHRS and CDR2 YFSETQ. V is pruned by 3 bases and J by 5 bases, leaving 8 bases of the junction without a gene match. The CDR3, from cysteine to phenylalanine, totals 15 residues. Only the CDR3 portion is preserved as DNA: 45 bases, with reading frame beginning at the first base. A remark on this clone: What antigen it recognizes has not been identified. No quality values exist for individual bases; no much larger clone is one base distant.

What the authors observed across the whole study: How much clinical and demographic metadata was included differed by source and by participant, and the metadata was provided uncurated.

Each collaborating institution followed its own protocols to collect whole blood in K2EDTA tubes. Collaborator samples were shipped for TCRbeta analysis as frozen whole blood, isolated PBMCs, or DNA extracted from either sample type. TCRbeta CDR3 regions were amplified from genomic DNA by means of the immunoSEQ Assay, a bias-controlled multiplex PCR. As for the original processing: The number of nucleated cells in each sample was estimated by amplification of reference gene primers within the assay. Sequence reads were collapsed and filtered to measure the absolute abundance of every unique TCRbeta CDR3 rearrangement. For each sample, productive Simpson clonality was calculated by taking the square root of Simpson's diversity index across productive rearrangements. This is the immuneACCESS table as TCRdb keeps it, with only in-frame sequences that have V and J called. A part of the clones is gone; compared with another copy, unresolved V genes explain less than half, and the rest is unexplained. V and J calls and clone size come straight from that table; D and trimming were deduced from the DNA. Recorded for this sample are 55,000 to 75,000 clones; about 80% of them occurred a single time. The biggest ten clones account for about 3.3% of the sample.

This sequence was found in a man aged 55 to 70 with acute or convalescent COVID-19. The chain uses TRBV5-1 and TRBJ2-7, and TRBD1 aligns with 10 junction nucleotides. Sequencing was done on a sample of peripheral blood. The CDR3 protein is CASSSGQGRNDEQYF. The DNA sequence is given as TGCGCCAGCAGCTCGGGACAGGGGAGAAACGACGAGCAGTACTTC.